This T cell receptor (beta chain) comes out of a study of blood T cell repertoires in COVID-19. CDR3 length: 13 amino acids. V gave up 5 bases and J gave up 5 bases, with 9 bases separating them. Authors' data handling: Quantification of nucleated cells was approximated via reference gene primer amplification. Profiling relied on immunoSEQ multiplex PCR, and the TCRdb table lists in-frame clones only, not all of them. V and J calls and clone size come straight from that table; D and trimming were deduced from the DNA. The top ten hold approximately 0.48% of the sample, which has about 200,000 clones, 80% to 95% seen once.

This clonotype originated in a man aged 50 to 59 with acute or convalescent COVID-19. V usage is TRBV12-3 or TRBV12-4 and J usage is TRBJ1-4, with D possibly matching TRBD1 (5 bases). The material sequenced was peripheral blood. In nucleotides, the CDR3 is TGTGCCAGCAGTGTTAACAGGAATGAAAAACTGTTTTTT. Encoded protein: CASSVNRNEKLFF.